These 22 T cell receptor beta chains share one sample of origin, sequenced in a study of vaccination and CD4 T cells after COVID-19. Documented treatment: roughly nine-day PBMC culture with coronavirus spike peptide pools or control peptides (ViraFEST assay). Once obtained from cultured CD4+ T cells, the DNA was sequenced using the Oncomine TCR Beta short-read assay. TCRdb ran MiXCR on the PCR reads and lists one entry per CDR3 protein. The sample holds more than 12,000 distinct CDR3 sequences, just under 30% seen once. Antigens of these TCRs are unknown. The material was CD4+ T cells from blood, cultured in vitro, obtained before SARS-CoV-2 vaccination. These receptors all come from a human donor who received a COVID-19 vaccine.

The rearrangement links TRBV27 to TRBJ2-2; the match to TRBD1 covers 7 bases. The ends lost 5 bases at V and 0 bases at J; junction bases unmatched: 6. The CDR3 contains 16 residues. Germline assignment: CDR1 MNHEY and CDR2 SMNVEV (reference sequence). Written as DNA, the CDR3 is TGTGCCAGCAGTGTACAGGGGACCGCGAACACCGGGGAGCTGTTTTTT. Translated, it gives CASSVQGTANTGELFF.

The DNA for the CDR3 is TGTGCCAGTAGTACTATCGGGATAGGGTCCAATCAGCCCCAGCATTTT. It is translated as CASSTIGIGSNQPQHF. The chain is built from TRBV19 and TRBJ1-5; D remains unclear. Germline loops: CDR1 LNHDA, CDR2 SQIVND (reference sequence). V was shortened by 4 bases and J by 3 bases, with 16 bases between the two germline ends. The CDR3 length is 16 residues.

A few counts support this clonotype. The chain recombines TRBV5-3 with TRBJ2-5; TRBD2 agrees at 9 bases. TRBV5-3 is noted as an ORF with a role that remains uncertain. This CDR3 is 15 amino acids long. The J segment lost 6 bases and the V segment lost 4 bases, leaving 10 bases of the junction unmatched. The CDR3 reads CARSRYPTSGQTQYF. In nucleotides, the CDR3 is TGTGCCAGAAGCCGCTATCCAACTAGCGGGCAGACCCAGTACTTC.

J is TRBJ1-5 and V is TRBV6-5; D is undetermined. V lost 0 bases and J 8 bases, leaving 11 bases between the germline ends. The germline gives CDR1 MNHEY, CDR2 SVGAGI. There are 14 residues in the CDR3. In nucleotides, the CDR3 is TGTGCCAGCAGTTACTCGAATGAGCGGGAGCCCCAGCATTTT. It specifies CASSYSNEREPQHF.

This clonotype was seen only a few times. This rearrangement joins TRBV24-1 to TRBJ2-3, with unresolved D. The CDR3 extends over 15 amino acids. CDR1 is KGHDR and CDR2 is SFDVKD in the germline V gene. The V gene lost 0 bases and the J gene lost 2 bases, with 8 bases spanning the gap. The CDR3 DNA reads as TGTGCCACCAGTGATTTGACAGTGGACACAGATACGCAGTATTTT. This encodes CATSDLTVDTDTQYF.

This clonotype has only a few counts. The chain combines TRBV24-1 with TRBJ1-5; possible D gene TRBD1, 5 bases. V lost 4 bases to trimming and J lost 0 bases, with 15 bases between them. In germline, CDR1 is KGHDR, CDR2 SFDVKD. The CDR3 loop spans 17 amino acids. CDR3 residues: CATSEWEGRGSNQPQHF. Written as DNA, the CDR3 is TGTGCCACCAGTGAATGGGAGGGGAGGGGTAGCAATCAGCCCCAGCATTTT.

The gene calls are TRBV12-3 or TRBV12-4 and TRBJ1-1; D remains ambiguous. The CDR3 covers 15 residues. Trimming pared 1 base from V and 0 bases from J, leaving 9 bases between. DNA of the CDR3: TGTGCCAGCAGTTTAGAACGGCTACTGAACACTGAAGCTTTCTTT. It specifies CASSLERLLNTEAFF.

The J gene is TRBJ2-1, the V gene TRBV12-3 or TRBV12-4; 8 nucleotides agree with TRBD2. The junction had 6 bases not matched to a gene; V was cut back by 1 base and J by 4 bases. The CDR3 covers 16 residues. The CDR3 spells CASSLEVSSGYNEQFF. As DNA, the CDR3 is TGTGCCAGCAGTTTAGAGGTGTCTAGCGGGTACAATGAGCAGTTCTTC.

The chain links TRBV19 to TRBJ1-1; D gene unclear. This CDR3 spans 13 amino acids. V lost 5 bases, J lost 2 bases, and 9 bases lay in between. The germline CDR1 and CDR2 sequences are LNHDA and SQIVND (reference sequence). The chain's CDR3 is CASSGITNTEAFF. The CDR3 DNA reads as TGTGCCAGTAGTGGGATCACCAACACTGAAGCTTTCTTT.

There are a few counts of this clonotype. This chain connects TRBV20-1 to TRBJ2-5; TRBD1 might be the D (6 bases). This CDR3 is 14 amino acids long. Germline assignment: CDR1 DFQATT and CDR2 SNEGSKA (reference sequence). Trimming shortened V by 3 bases and J by 5 bases, and 16 bases separated the two germline ends. The CDR3 DNA sequence: TGCAGTGCTAGCTTACAGGGTCCGGGGGAGACCCAGTACTTC. As protein: CSASLQGPGETQYF.

The chain links TRBV30 to TRBJ2-7; 7 bases match TRBD2. The CDR3 is made up of 15 amino acids. In germline, CDR1 is GTSNPN, CDR2 SVGIG (reference sequence). The junction had 10 bases not matched to a gene; V was cut back by 2 bases and J by 3 bases. The CDR3 region has the DNA TGTGCCTGGAGTCCTCCGAGACTAGCTCTCTACGAGCAGTACTTC. It codes for CAWSPPRLALYEQYF.

The chain joins TRBV5-1 to TRBJ1-1; D not resolved. CDR1 is SGHRS, CDR2 YFSETQ, per germline. The CDR3 is 13 amino acids. Trimming removed 1 base at V and 5 bases at J, with 9 bases between. The CDR3 here is CASSLLGRTEAFF. CDR3 sequence (DNA): TGCGCCAGCAGCTTGTTAGGGAGAACTGAAGCTTTCTTT.

This clonotype showed up just a few times. DNA of the CDR3: TGTGCCAGCAGCTTAGACAGGACTCAAGATACGCAGTATTTT. It translates to CASSLDRTQDTQYF. The chain uses TRBV7-2 and TRBJ2-3; D could derive from TRBD1 or TRBD2 (5 bases each). V lost 1 base, J lost 5 bases, and 10 bases lay in between. CDR1 and CDR2 (germline): SGHTA, FQGNSA. The CDR3 spans 14 residues.

This clonotype has just a few counts. This chain connects TRBV27 to TRBJ2-7, with 14 bases fitting TRBD2. The CDR3 runs to 17 residues. V shed 6 bases, J shed 7 bases, and the junction held 14 bases outside the gene matches. Germline CDR1 MNHEY, CDR2 SMNVEV (reference sequence). CDR3 sequence (DNA): TGTGCCAGCAGACCCCGAACTGGACTAGCGGGGGGCGGAGAGCAGTACTTC. Residues: CASRPRTGLAGGGEQYF.

The V call is TRBV7-9, the J call TRBJ2-3; 7 nucleotides match TRBD2. The CDR3 has 16 amino acids. The V gene's germline CDR1 is SEHNR and CDR2 FQNEAQ (reference sequence). Trimming removed 1 base from V and 2 bases from J; junction bases left unmatched: 6. Here the CDR3 reads CASSLGPGGDTDTQYF. In nucleotides, the CDR3 is TGTGCCAGCAGCTTAGGTCCGGGGGGAGACACAGATACGCAGTATTTT.

A few counts support this clonotype. The chain joins TRBV7-9 to TRBJ1-2; TRBD1 matches 7 bases. Germline assignment: CDR1 SEHNR and CDR2 FQNEAQ (reference sequence). The ends lost 0 bases at V and 6 bases at J; junction bases unmatched: 7. CDR3 size: 15 residues. The CDR3: CASSLAPLTGNGYTF. CDR3 coding DNA: TGTGCCAGCAGCTTAGCTCCCTTGACAGGGAATGGCTACACCTTC.

A word on this clonotype: An end of the junction does not agree with germline; a read error may underlie this. This chain connects TRBV5-3 to TRBJ2-3, with 7 bases matching TRBD2. TRBV5-3 qualifies as an ORF whose function is uncertain. The CDR3 covers 15 residues. In DNA, the CDR3 is TGTGCCAGCAGCTTCCGTGGTAGCGGGCTAAATACGCAGTATTTT. Translation: CASSFRGSGLNTQYF.

Within the sample, this clonotype is medium-sized. V and J are TRBV24-1 and TRBJ2-3, with TRBD2 as a possible D gene (6 bases). V lost 0 bases, J lost 3 bases, and 12 bases lay in between. The germline CDR1 and CDR2 sequences are KGHDR and SFDVKD. The CDR3 is made up of 16 amino acids. CDR3 protein: CATSDLVREATDTQYF. The CDR3 DNA reads TGTGCCACCAGTGATTTGGTCAGGGAGGCAACAGATACGCAGTATTTT.

The genes are TRBV6-1 and TRBJ1-5; tentatively, D is TRBD1 (5 bases). The CDR3 runs 16 residues. The germline V and J ends were trimmed by 5 bases and 0 bases, with 14 bases remaining between them. The germline CDR1 and CDR2 sequences are MNHNS and SASEGT. CDR3 in amino acids: CASSHQGLYSNQPQHF. The DNA for the CDR3 is TGTGCCAGCAGTCATCAGGGTCTCTATAGCAATCAGCCCCAGCATTTT.

The rearrangement joins TRBV19 to TRBJ2-3; 7 bases agree with TRBD2. Germline-derived CDR1 and CDR2 are LNHDA and SQIVND (reference sequence). This CDR3 region has 14 residues. J was trimmed by 5 bases and V by 5 bases; bases with no gene match: 7. The CDR3 nucleotides read TGTGCCAGTAGTTTACTAGCGTTCCAAGATACGCAGTATTTT. Its translation: CASSLLAFQDTQYF.

The J gene is TRBJ2-2, the V gene TRBV12-3 or TRBV12-4; the D gene is possibly TRBD2 (5 bases). The CDR3 consists of 13 residues. Trimming took off 6 bases at V and 4 bases at J, with 9 bases between the two ends. CDR3 bases: TGTGCCAGCAGACCTACTAGCACCGGGGAGCTGTTTTTT. This encodes CASRPTSTGELFF.

This clonotype appeared a few times. The chain combines TRBV14 with TRBJ2-2, with D unresolved. Germline CDR1 reads SGHDN; CDR2 reads FVKESK. This CDR3 comprises 15 residues. The V gene lost 3 bases and the J gene lost 0 bases, with 8 bases spanning the gap. DNA of the CDR3: TGTGCCAGCAGCCAGAAACCGGCGAACACCGGGGAGCTGTTTTTT. Translating it yields CASSQKPANTGELFF.